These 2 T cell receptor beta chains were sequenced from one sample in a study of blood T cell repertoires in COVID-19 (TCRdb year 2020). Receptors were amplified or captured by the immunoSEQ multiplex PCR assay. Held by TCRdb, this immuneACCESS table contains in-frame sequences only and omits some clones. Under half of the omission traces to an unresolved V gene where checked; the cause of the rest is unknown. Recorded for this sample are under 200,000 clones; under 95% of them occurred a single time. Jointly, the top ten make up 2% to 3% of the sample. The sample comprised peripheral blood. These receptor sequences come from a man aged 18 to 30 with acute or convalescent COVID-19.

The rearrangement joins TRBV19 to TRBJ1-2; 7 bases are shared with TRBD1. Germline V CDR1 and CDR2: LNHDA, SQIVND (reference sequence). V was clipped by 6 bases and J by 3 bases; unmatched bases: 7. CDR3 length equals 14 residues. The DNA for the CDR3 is TGTGCCAGTAGCCCCGTTGACAGGGACTATGGCTACACCTTC. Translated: CASSPVDRDYGYTF.

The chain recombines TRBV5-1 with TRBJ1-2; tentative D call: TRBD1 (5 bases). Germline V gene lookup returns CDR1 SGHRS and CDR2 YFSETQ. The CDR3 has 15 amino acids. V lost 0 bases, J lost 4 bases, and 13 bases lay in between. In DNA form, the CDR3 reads TGCGCCAGCAGCTTGGCCTGGCAGGGTACCTATGGCTACACCTTC. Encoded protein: CASSLAWQGTYGYTF.